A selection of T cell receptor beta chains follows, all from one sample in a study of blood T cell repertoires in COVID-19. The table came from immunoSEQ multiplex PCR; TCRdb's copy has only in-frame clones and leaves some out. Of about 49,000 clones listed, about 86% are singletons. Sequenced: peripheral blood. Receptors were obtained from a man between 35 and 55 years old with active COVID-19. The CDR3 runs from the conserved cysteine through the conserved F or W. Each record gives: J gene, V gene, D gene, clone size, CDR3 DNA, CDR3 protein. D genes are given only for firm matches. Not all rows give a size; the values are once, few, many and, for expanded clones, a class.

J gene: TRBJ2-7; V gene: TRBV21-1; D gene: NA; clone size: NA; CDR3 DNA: TGTGCCAGCAGCAACCCAAATTTTGACAGGGACCCCTCCTACGAGCAGTACTTC; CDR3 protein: CASSNPNFDRDPSYEQYF
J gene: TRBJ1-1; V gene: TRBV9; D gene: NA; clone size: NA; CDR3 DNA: TGTGCCAGCAGCGGCCTTGGCCCCGTGATCTTT; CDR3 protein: CASSGLGPVIF
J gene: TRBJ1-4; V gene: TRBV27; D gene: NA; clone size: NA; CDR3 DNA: TGTGCCAGCGCTCGATTGGGAGCAACTAATGAAAAACTGTTTTTT; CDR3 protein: CASARLGATNEKLFF
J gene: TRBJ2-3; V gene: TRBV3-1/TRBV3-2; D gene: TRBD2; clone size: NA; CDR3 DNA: TGTGCCAGCAGCCAAGACGCCGGACTAGCGCAACAAACGGGTACGCAGTATTTT; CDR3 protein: CASSQDAGLAQQTGTQYF
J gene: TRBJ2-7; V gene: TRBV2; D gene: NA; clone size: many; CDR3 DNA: TGTGCCAGCAGCTATGGCCAGTACAGCTCCTACGAGCAGTACTTC; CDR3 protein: CASSYGQYSSYEQYF
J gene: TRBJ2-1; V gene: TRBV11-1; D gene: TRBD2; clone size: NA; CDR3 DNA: TGTGCCAGCAGCTTACTTCGGCTAGCGGGGGACAATGAGCAGTTCTTC; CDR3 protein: CASSLLRLAGDNEQFF
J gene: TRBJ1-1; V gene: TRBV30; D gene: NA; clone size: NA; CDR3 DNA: TGTGCCTGGGATCCCCCATCGAACACTGAAGCTTTCTTT; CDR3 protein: CAWDPPSNTEAFF
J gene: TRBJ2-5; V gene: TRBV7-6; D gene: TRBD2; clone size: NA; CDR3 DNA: TGTGCCAGCAGCGGGAGGACTAGCGGAGGGGGGACCCAGTACTTC; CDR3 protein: CASSGRTSGGGTQYF
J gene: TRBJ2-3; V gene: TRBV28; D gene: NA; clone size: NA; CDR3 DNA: TGTGCCAGCAGTTTATTCCCCCCTAGCACAGATACGCAGTATTTT; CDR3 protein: CASSLFPPSTDTQYF
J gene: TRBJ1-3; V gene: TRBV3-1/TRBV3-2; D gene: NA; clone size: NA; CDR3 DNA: TGTGCCAGCACCCTAGGGGGGGCCGGAAACACCATATATTTT; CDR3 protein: CASTLGGAGNTIYF
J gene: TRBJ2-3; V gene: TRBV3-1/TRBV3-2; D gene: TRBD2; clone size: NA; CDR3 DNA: TGTGCCAGCAGCCAAGACGGGGGGGATACAGATACGCAGTATTTT; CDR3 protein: CASSQDGGDTDTQYF
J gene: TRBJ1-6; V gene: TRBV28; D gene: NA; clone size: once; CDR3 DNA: TGTGCCAGCAGTCCGGACATCGGGAATTCACCCCTCCACTTT; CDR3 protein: CASSPDIGNSPLHF
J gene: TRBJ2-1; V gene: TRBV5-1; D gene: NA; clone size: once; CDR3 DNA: TGCGCCAGCAGCTTGATAGCGTCGGGTGATGAGCAGTTCTTC; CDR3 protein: CASSLIASGDEQFF
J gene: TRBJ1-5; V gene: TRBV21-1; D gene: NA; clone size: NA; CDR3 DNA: TGTGCCAGCAACAACAGAAAAAGCAATCAGCCCCAGCATTTT; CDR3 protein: CASNNRKSNQPQHF
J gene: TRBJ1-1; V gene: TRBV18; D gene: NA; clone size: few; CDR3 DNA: TGTGCCAGCTCACCACCCTTACAGGGAAAAAGGGACACTGAAGCTTTCTTT; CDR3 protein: CASSPPLQGKRDTEAFF
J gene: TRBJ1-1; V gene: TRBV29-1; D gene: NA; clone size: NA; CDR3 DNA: TGCAGCGTTGATGCCGGGATGAACACTGAAGCTTTCTTT; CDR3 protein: CSVDAGMNTEAFF
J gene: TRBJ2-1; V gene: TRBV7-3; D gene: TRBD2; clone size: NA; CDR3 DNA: TGTGCCAGCAGCTCATTAGCGGGTCGGGAGGTAGAGCAGTTCTTC; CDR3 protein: CASSSLAGREVEQFF
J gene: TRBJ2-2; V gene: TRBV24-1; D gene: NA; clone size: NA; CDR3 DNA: TGTGCCACCAGTGCTCCCCGGGCGGGGGCAGGTTCCGGGGAGCTGTTTTTT; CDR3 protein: CATSAPRAGAGSGELFF
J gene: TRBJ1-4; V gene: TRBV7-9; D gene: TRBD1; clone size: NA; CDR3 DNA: TGTGCCAGCAGCTTAGTACAGGGGACAACTGAAAAACTGTTTTTT; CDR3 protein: CASSLVQGTTEKLFF
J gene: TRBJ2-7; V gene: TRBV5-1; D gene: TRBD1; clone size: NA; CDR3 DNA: TGCGCCAGCAGCTCGGATTGGGACAGGGGGCGGTACGAGCAGTACTTC; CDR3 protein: CASSSDWDRGRYEQYF
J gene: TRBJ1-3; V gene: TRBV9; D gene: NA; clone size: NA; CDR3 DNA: TGTGCCAGCAGCCCCACAGCAAGCTCTGGAAACACCATATATTTT; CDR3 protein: CASSPTASSGNTIYF
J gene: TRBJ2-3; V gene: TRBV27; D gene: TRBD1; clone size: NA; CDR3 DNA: TGTGCCAGCAGCTATAGGGACAGGGGAACAGATACGCAGTATTTT; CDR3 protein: CASSYRDRGTDTQYF
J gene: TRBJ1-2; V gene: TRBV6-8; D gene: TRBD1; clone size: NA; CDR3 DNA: TGTGCCAGCAGTTACGGGTTGGGGGGACAGTACTATGGCTACACCTTC; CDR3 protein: CASSYGLGGQYYGYTF
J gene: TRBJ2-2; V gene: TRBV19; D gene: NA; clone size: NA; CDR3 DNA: TGTGCCAGTAGTCCGAGAGCCGGGGAGCTGTTTTTT; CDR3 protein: CASSPRAGELFF
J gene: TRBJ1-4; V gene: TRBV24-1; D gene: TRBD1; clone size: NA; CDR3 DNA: TGTGCCACCAGTGATTCGGGACAGGGAGGAGAAAAACTGTTTTTT; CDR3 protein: CATSDSGQGGEKLFF
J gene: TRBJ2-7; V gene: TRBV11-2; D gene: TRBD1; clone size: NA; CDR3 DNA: TGTGCCAGCAGCTTCATGGGACAGGGGTGGGACGAGCAGTACTTC; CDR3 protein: CASSFMGQGWDEQYF
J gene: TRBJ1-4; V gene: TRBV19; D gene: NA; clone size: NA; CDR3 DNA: TGTGCCAGTAGTATAATTGGAGGCAGGAGAAATGAAAAACTGTTTTTT; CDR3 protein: CASSIIGGRRNEKLFF
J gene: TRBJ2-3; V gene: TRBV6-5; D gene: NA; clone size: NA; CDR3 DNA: TGTGCCAGCAGTTATTCCCCGACAGGAGGCACAGATACGCAGTATTTT; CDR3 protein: CASSYSPTGGTDTQYF
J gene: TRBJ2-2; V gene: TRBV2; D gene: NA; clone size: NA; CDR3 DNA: TGTGCCAGCAGTGCTGAGGGAGCCACCGGGGAGCTGTTTTTT; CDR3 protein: CASSAEGATGELFF